The clone carrying this TCR beta chain was seen ten or more times. This entry comes from a study of metastatic and nonmetastatic thyroid tumors. For the study at large: The study looked at repertoires side by side in blood and in tumor or nodule tissue from malignant and benign thyroid patients.

Germline CDR1 DFQATT, CDR2 SNEGSKA (reference sequence). This CDR3 comprises 16 residues. The V gene end was trimmed by 0 bases and the J gene end by 8 bases; junction bases not matched to a gene: 15. TCRdb re-called the PCR reads through MiXCR. Here the sample spans about 42,000 clones, 12% being singletons. No treatment of any kind had been given to any patient before thyroid surgery. This TCR came from a male donor with papillary thyroid cancer or a benign thyroid nodule (not recorded which). Some clones in this sample may be carry-over from other donors' samples. The J gene is TRBJ1-2, the V gene TRBV20-1; the match to TRBD1 covers 7 bases. The specimen sequenced was blood. The CDR3 protein is CSARDQRAGGERGYTF. The CDR3 bases are TGCAGTGCTAGAGATCAGAGGGCAGGGGGGGAAAGGGGCTACACCTTC.